These 22 T cell receptor beta chains were sequenced from one sample in a study of response to subunit inactivated influenza vaccine. TCRdb recomputed calls from the RT-PCR reads with MiXCR, one row per CDR3 protein. The sample carries around 760,000 distinct CDR3 sequences, approximately 14% recorded once. Sequencing was performed on PBMCs from blood, taken roughly 2 weeks before vaccination. The receptors originated from a man aged 50 to 60 who received an inactivated influenza vaccine.

The sample holds a few counts of this clonotype. The chain recombines TRBV6-5 with TRBJ1-2; D possibly corresponds to TRBD1 (6 bases). V lost 2 bases and J 5 bases, leaving 12 bases between the germline ends. The CDR3 extends over 14 amino acids. The germline gives CDR1 MNHEY, CDR2 SVGAGI. The CDR3 sequence: CASSYGQNSYGYTF. CDR3 DNA: TGTGCCAGCAGTTACGGACAGAACAGTTATGGCTACACCTTC.

This clonotype came up a few times. The chain has TRBV24-1 and TRBJ2-3, with no clear D. Trimming cost V 2 bases and J 8 bases, with 7 bases left between them. Germline CDR1 is KGHDR and CDR2 is SFDVKD. The CDR3 extends over 12 amino acids. As DNA, the CDR3 is TGTGCCACCAGTGATTCGCCTGCTACGCAGTATTTT. Translating gives CATSDSPATQYF.

This clonotype was seen a handful of times. J is TRBJ2-1 and V is TRBV20-1, with TRBD2 matching over 8 bases. The CDR3 has 14 amino acids. Germline CDR1 and CDR2: DFQATT and SNEGSKA (reference sequence). Trimming took 2 bases from V and 5 from J; bases not matched to a gene: 5. The CDR3 loop is CSARPGTSDNEQFF. The CDR3 DNA reads TGCAGTGCTAGACCCGGGACTAGTGACAATGAGCAGTTCTTC.

This clonotype was found a few times. The chain is built from TRBV20-1 and TRBJ2-7; 7 bases align to TRBD2. This CDR3 comprises 13 residues. V shed 0 bases and J 4 bases; nucleotides not matched to a gene: 3. Germline loops: CDR1 DFQATT, CDR2 SNEGSKA (reference sequence). The CDR3 here is CSARDGLVYEQYF. Written as DNA, the CDR3 is TGCAGTGCTAGAGACGGACTAGTTTACGAGCAGTACTTC.

This clonotype was seen a handful of times. The CDR3 loop is CASSWSGRAETEQFF. CDR3 DNA sequence: TGCGCCAGCAGCTGGAGCGGGAGGGCCGAAACTGAGCAGTTCTTC. The chain joins TRBV5-1 to TRBJ2-1, with 10 positions matching TRBD2. The CDR3 totals 15 residues. Looked up from germline, CDR1 is SGHRS and CDR2 is YFSETQ. J lost 9 bases, V lost 3 bases, and 9 bases had no gene match. The variable domain in full, completed from reference TRBV5-1 and TRBJ2-1, reads KAGVTQTPRYLIKTRGQQVTLSCSPISGHRSVSWYQQTPGQGLQFLFEYFSETQRNKGNFPGRFSGRQFSNSRSEMNVSTLELGDSALYLCASSWSGRAETEQFFGPGTRLTVL.

This clonotype was seen once. V gene TRBV20-1 combines with J gene TRBJ2-3, with TRBD2 identical over 8 bases. Germline assignment: CDR1 DFQATT and CDR2 SNEGSKA (reference sequence). The V gene end was trimmed by 7 bases and the J gene end by 5 bases; junction bases not matched to a gene: 8. This CDR3 is built from 13 residues. CDR3 sequence (DNA): TGCAGTGTACGGGGGGGGGCGGTAGATACGCAGTATTTT. Its protein product is CSVRGGAVDTQYF.

This clonotype was found many times. The chain uses TRBV6-2 or TRBV6-3 and TRBJ2-2, with D unclear. The ends were cut back, 1 base at V and 5 bases at J, with 2 bases in the middle. This CDR3 comprises 12 residues. In germline, CDR1 is MNHEY, CDR2 SVGEGT. CDR3 in DNA: TGTGCCAGCAGTTACTTGACCGGGGAGCTGTTTTTT. Translated, it gives CASSYLTGELFF.

In DNA, the CDR3 is TGTGCCAGCTCACCACGACAGGGAGACTCCTACGAGCAGTACTTC. Protein: CASSPRQGDSYEQYF. The chain is built from TRBV18 and TRBJ2-7; 7 bases are a match to TRBD1. With 1 base clipped from V and 0 bases from J, the junction kept 3 bases outside the gene matches. Germline V gene lookup returns CDR1 KGHSH and CDR2 LQKENI. The CDR3 sequence is 15 residues long.

The CDR3 nucleotides read TGTGCCACCTTAGGCGGGGGGAACACAGATACGCAGTATTTT. Its translation: CATLGGGNTDTQYF. The genes are TRBV12-3 or TRBV12-4 and TRBJ2-3, with 8 positions matching TRBD2. The CDR3 totals 14 residues. The V segment lost 10 bases and the J segment 2 bases; nucleotides outside the gene matches: 8.

This clonotype has a handful of counts. The rearrangement uses TRBV6-5 and TRBJ1-1; D not resolved. The germline gives CDR1 MNHEY, CDR2 SVGAGI. The CDR3 covers 13 residues. Trimming pared 0 bases from V and 6 bases from J, leaving 8 bases between. CDR3 region: CASSYSGFSEAFF. The CDR3 nucleotides are TGTGCCAGCAGTTACTCGGGGTTCTCTGAAGCTTTCTTT.

V usage is TRBV2 and J usage is TRBJ2-3; 8 bases are a match to TRBD1. V shed 2 bases and J 6 bases; nucleotides not matched to a gene: 4. From germline, CDR1 is SNHLY and CDR2 FYNNEI. The CDR3 runs 14 residues. The DNA of the CDR3 is TGTGCCAGCAGTGAAACAGGGGGTGCTGATACGCAGTATTTT. It translates to CASSETGGADTQYF. Complete variable domain (other parts from reference TRBV2 and TRBJ2-3): EPEVTQTPSHQVTQMGQEVILRCVPISNHLYFYWYRQILGQKVEFLVSFYNNEISEKSEIFDDQFSVERPDGSNFTLKIRSTKLEDSAMYFCASSETGGADTQYFGPGTRLTVL.

The sample holds a few counts of this clonotype. This rearrangement joins TRBV28 to TRBJ2-7; 9 nucleotides align to TRBD1. The CDR3 has 15 amino acids. After removal of 5 bases from V and 6 bases from J, the junction contained 11 bases not matched to a gene. CDR1 is MDHEN, CDR2 SYDVKM, per germline. The chain's CDR3 is CASSAPGQGRGEQYF. As DNA, the CDR3 is TGTGCCAGCAGTGCCCCGGGACAGGGAAGAGGCGAGCAGTACTTC.

With regard to this clonotype: Possible read error: a much larger clone is one base away. This chain connects TRBV4-1 to TRBJ1-4, with D possibly matching TRBD1 (5 bases). V gave up 1 base and J gave up 9 bases, with 12 bases separating them. Germline V gives CDR1 MGHRA, CDR2 YSYEKL. CDR3 length: 14 amino acids. CDR3 nucleotide sequence: TGCGCCAGCAGCCAAGGGGGGTTCCCCAAAAAACTGTTTTTT. Translated, it gives CASSQGGFPKKLFF.

V gene TRBV30 combines with J gene TRBJ1-2, with TRBD1 as a possible D gene (5 bases). The CDR3 length is 13 residues. The V gene's germline CDR1 is GTSNPN and CDR2 SVGIG (reference sequence). Deletions cut 4 bases from V and 4 bases from J, with 13 bases between. For the CDR3, the DNA is TGTGCCTGGACTGGTGGGGGTGCCTATGGCTACACCTTC. The encoded protein is CAWTGGGAYGYTF.

This clonotype was detected only a few times. This chain uses TRBV27 with TRBJ2-1; 9 nucleotides line up with TRBD2. Germline-derived CDR1 and CDR2 are MNHEY and SMNVEV (reference sequence). This CDR3 is built from 16 residues. V shed 5 bases and J 8 bases; nucleotides not matched to a gene: 13. CDR3 DNA: TGTGCCAGCAGTCCGTTTAGCGGGGGCTTTACATATGAGCAGTTCTTC. This gives the protein CASSPFSGGFTYEQFF.

V gene TRBV20-1 combines with J gene TRBJ2-7; 7 bases are a match to TRBD2. Germline lookup yields CDR1 DFQATT and CDR2 SNEGSKA (reference sequence). J gave up 0 bases and V 7 bases, and 6 bases lay outside the gene matches. The CDR3 is 13 residues long. For the CDR3, the DNA is TGCAGTGTGTATAGCGGGCTCTCCTACGAGCAGTACTTC. Protein product: CSVYSGLSYEQYF.

This clonotype was seen more than once but under ten times. This chain uses TRBV7-2 with TRBJ1-2; D is ambiguous. V was shortened by 3 bases and J by 4 bases, with 12 bases between the two germline ends. Looked up from germline, CDR1 is SGHTA and CDR2 is FQGNSA. The CDR3 runs to 14 residues. The CDR3 is CASSFGVRVYGYTF. The CDR3 DNA is TGTGCCAGCAGCTTTGGGGTGCGGGTCTATGGCTACACCTTC.

The gene calls are TRBV20-1 and TRBJ1-1; D gene unclear. Trimming shortened V by 5 bases and J by 0 bases, and 16 bases separated the two germline ends. CDR3 length: 15 residues. Germline V lookup: CDR1 DFQATT, CDR2 SNEGSKA (reference sequence). In nucleotides, the CDR3 is TGCAGTGCTTACCCTATGACCCCAATGAACACTGAAGCTTTCTTT. It is translated as CSAYPMTPMNTEAFF.

The gene calls are TRBV2 and TRBJ2-3; D tentatively fits TRBD1 or TRBD2 (6 bases each). This CDR3 is built from 15 residues. Between the trimmed V and J ends, which lost 6 bases and 2 bases, there was a span of 15 bases. CDR1 and CDR2 (germline): SNHLY, FYNNEI. The CDR3 region has the DNA TGTGCCAGCAGCCCTCTTCGGGGGCCCACAGATACGCAGTATTTT. It translates to CASSPLRGPTDTQYF.

This clonotype was picked up a small number of times. The genes are TRBV4-1 and TRBJ1-3, with a tentative D call TRBD1 (5 bases). Germline CDR1 MGHRA, CDR2 YSYEKL. V was cut by 4 bases and J by 0 bases, with 16 bases left in between. The CDR3 consists of 17 residues. The CDR3 DNA follows: TGCGCCAGCAGCCCGGGAAGGGGCCCGTCCTCTGGAAACACCATATATTTT. It translates to CASSPGRGPSSGNTIYF.

This clonotype has more than one count but fewer than ten. This chain links TRBV9 with TRBJ2-5; no clear D gene. The V gene lost 0 bases and the J gene lost 2 bases, with 11 bases spanning the gap. The CDR3 contains 15 residues. Germline V gene data show CDR1 as SGDLS and CDR2 as YYNGEE. The chain's CDR3 is CASSVDIGGQETQYF. The CDR3 DNA is TGTGCCAGCAGCGTAGATATCGGCGGTCAAGAGACCCAGTACTTC.

The chain couples TRBV10-3 to TRBJ2-6, with D unclear. V was cut by 3 bases and J by 6 bases, with 6 bases left in between. Germline lookup yields CDR1 ENHRY and CDR2 SYGVKD. The CDR3 covers 13 residues. Here the CDR3 DNA reads TGTGCCATCAGTGAATGGCTGGCCAACGTCCTGACTTTC. Translated, it gives CAISEWLANVLTF.